Following are 5 T cell receptor beta chains from one sample sequenced in a study of OX40 agonist ivuxolimab in advanced cancers. Produced via immunoSEQ multiplex PCR; TCRdb's table is partial and in-frame only. The table includes around 68,000 clones, 85% to 95% detected once. The material was CD4+ or CD8+ T cells sorted from blood, obtained in a trial of the OX40 agonist ivuxolimab. The origin of the receptors is an adult with an advanced solid tumor such as melanoma, head and neck, liver or kidney cancer.

This clone was counted a few times. This sequence joins TRBV25-1 and TRBJ1-2; 8 bases map to TRBD1. Germline assignment: CDR1 MGHDK and CDR2 SYGVNS. Unmatched junction bases numbered 4, after V lost 3 bases and J lost 4 bases. The CDR3 contains 14 residues. The CDR3 nucleotides read TGTGCCAGCAGTGACCCCAGGGGGCCCTATGGCTACACCTTC. Amino acids: CASSDPRGPYGYTF.

A remark on this clone: Germline and junction disagree at one end, which may indicate a read error. This rearrangement joins TRBV19 to TRBJ2-4, with 11 positions matching TRBD2. There are 15 residues in the CDR3. CDR1 is LNHDA, CDR2 SQIVND, per germline (reference sequence). CDR3 in DNA: TGTGCCAGTAGTATGTTGGGACTAGCGGTCCAAGATCGGGACTTC. It is translated as CASSMLGLAVQDRDF.

The genes are TRBV2 and TRBJ2-1; tentatively, D is TRBD1 (5 bases). Germline CDR1 reads SNHLY; CDR2 reads FYNNEI. This CDR3 region has 14 residues. With 4 bases removed from V and 0 bases from J, the gap between germline ends came to 7 bases. The CDR3, as DNA: TGTGCCAGCAGTGCACAGGTCTCCTACAATGAGCAGTTCTTC. Protein: CASSAQVSYNEQFF.

The gene calls are TRBV5-1 and TRBJ2-4; 7 bases fit TRBD1. With V trimmed by 3 bases and J by 6 bases, 9 bases remained unmatched. The germline CDR1 and CDR2 sequences are SGHRS and YFSETQ. This CDR3 comprises 15 residues. CDR3 DNA: TGCGCCAGCAGCTCAGGAAGGGACAGAGCAAACATTCAGTACTTC. This translates into CASSSGRDRANIQYF.

CDR3 sequence reads: CASSLNLAFSTDTQYF. The CDR3 region has the DNA TGTGCCAGCAGCCTGAACCTAGCGTTTAGCACAGATACGCAGTATTTT. J is TRBJ2-3 and V is TRBV7-9, with a weak D call TRBD2 (6 bases). This CDR3 is 16 amino acids long. V was shortened by 5 bases and J by 0 bases, with 15 bases between the two germline ends. Germline V gives CDR1 SEHNR, CDR2 FQNEAQ (reference sequence).